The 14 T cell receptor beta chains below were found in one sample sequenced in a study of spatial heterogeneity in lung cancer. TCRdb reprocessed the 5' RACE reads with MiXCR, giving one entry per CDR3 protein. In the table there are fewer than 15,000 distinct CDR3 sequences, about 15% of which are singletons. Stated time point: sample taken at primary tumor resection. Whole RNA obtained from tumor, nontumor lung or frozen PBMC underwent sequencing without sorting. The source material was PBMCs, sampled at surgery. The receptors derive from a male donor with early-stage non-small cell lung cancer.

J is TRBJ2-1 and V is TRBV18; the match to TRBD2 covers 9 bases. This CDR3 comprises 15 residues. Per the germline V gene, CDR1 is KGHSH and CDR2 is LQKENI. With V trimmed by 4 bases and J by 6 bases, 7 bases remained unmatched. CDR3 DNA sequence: TGTGCCAGCTCACTGACTAGCGGAGCTCCCAATGAGCAGTTCTTC. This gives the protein CASSLTSGAPNEQFF.

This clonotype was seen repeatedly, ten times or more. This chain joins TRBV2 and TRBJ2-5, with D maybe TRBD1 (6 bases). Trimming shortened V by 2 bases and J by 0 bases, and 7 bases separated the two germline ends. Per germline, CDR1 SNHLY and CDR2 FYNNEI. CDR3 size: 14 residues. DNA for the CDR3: TGTGCCAGCAGTGAAAACAGGGACCAAGAGACCCAGTACTTC. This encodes CASSENRDQETQYF.

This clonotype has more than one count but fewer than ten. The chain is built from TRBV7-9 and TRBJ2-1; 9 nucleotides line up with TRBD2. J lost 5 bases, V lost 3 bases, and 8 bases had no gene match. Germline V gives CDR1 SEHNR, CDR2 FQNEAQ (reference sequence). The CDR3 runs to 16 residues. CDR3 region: CASSFPLAGVDNEQFF. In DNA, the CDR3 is TGTGCCAGCAGCTTCCCGTTAGCGGGAGTGGACAATGAGCAGTTCTTC.

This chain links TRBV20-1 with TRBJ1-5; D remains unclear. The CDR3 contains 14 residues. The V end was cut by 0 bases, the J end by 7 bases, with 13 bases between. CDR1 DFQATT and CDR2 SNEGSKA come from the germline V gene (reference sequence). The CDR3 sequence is CSARDSQVGQPQHF. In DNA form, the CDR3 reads TGCAGTGCTAGAGATTCGCAGGTTGGACAGCCCCAGCATTTT.

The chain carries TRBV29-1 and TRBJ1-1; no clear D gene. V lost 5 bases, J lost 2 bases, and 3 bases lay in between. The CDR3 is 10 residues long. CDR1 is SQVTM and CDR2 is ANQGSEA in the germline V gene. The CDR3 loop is CSVTNTEAFF. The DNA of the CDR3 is TGCAGCGTTACTAACACTGAAGCTTTCTTT.

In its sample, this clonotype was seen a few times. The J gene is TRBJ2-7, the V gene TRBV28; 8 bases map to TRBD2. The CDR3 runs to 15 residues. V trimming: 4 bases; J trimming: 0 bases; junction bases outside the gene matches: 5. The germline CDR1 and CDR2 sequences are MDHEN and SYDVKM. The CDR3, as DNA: TGTGCCAGCAGTTACCCTGGGACTAGCTCCTACGAGCAGTACTTC. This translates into CASSYPGTSSYEQYF.

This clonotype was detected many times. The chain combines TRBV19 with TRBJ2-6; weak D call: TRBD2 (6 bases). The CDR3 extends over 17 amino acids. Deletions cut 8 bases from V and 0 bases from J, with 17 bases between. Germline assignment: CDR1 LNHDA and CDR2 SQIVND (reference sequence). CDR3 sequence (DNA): TGTGCCAGTGCCCCTAGCGCCTTTATCTCTGGGGCCAACGTCCTGACTTTC. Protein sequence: CASAPSAFISGANVLTF.

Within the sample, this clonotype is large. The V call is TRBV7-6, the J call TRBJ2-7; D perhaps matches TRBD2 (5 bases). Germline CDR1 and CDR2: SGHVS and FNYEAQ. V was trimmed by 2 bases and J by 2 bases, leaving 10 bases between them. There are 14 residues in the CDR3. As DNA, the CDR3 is TGTGCCAGCAGCTTACTTTTCGGGGCCTACGAGCAGTACTTC. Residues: CASSLLFGAYEQYF. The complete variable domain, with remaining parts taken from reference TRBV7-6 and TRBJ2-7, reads GAGVSQSPRYKVTKRGQDVALRCDPISGHVSLYWYRQALGQGPEFLTYFNYEAQQDKSGLPNDRFSAERPEGSISTLTIQRTEQRDSAMYRCASSLLFGAYEQYFGPGTRLTVT.

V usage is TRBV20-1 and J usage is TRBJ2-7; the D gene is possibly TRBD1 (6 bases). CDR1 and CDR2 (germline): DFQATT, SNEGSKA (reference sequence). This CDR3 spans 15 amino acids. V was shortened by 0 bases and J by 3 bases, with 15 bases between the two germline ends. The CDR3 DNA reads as TGCAGTGCTAGAGATCGGGAAGGACAGCTCTACGAGCAGTACTTC. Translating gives CSARDREGQLYEQYF.

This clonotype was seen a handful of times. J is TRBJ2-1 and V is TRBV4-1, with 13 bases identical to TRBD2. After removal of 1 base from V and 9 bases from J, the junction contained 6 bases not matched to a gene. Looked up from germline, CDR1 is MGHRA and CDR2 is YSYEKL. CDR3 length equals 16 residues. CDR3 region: CASSQVQLAGGTEQFF. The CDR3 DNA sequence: TGCGCCAGCAGCCAAGTCCAACTAGCGGGAGGGACTGAGCAGTTCTTC.

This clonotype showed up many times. In nucleotides, the CDR3 is TGCGCCAGCAGCTCACTAATCTTACAGGCTTACACCTACAATGAGCAGTTCTTC. Amino acid sequence: CASSSLILQAYTYNEQFF. This chain joins TRBV5-1 and TRBJ2-1; tentative D call: TRBD1 (5 bases). V dropped 3 bases and J dropped 2 bases, with 21 bases sitting between them. The CDR3 has 18 amino acids. CDR1 SGHRS and CDR2 YFSETQ come from the germline V gene. Looking up the rest from reference TRBV5-1 and TRBJ2-1 gives the full variable domain: KAGVTQTPRYLIKTRGQQVTLSCSPISGHRSVSWYQQTPGQGLQFLFEYFSETQRNKGNFPGRFSGRQFSNSRSEMNVSTLELGDSALYLCASSSLILQAYTYNEQFFGPGTRLTVL.

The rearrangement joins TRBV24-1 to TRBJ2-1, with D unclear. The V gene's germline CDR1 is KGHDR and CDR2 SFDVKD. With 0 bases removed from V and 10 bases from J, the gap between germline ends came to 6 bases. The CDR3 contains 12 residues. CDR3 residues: CATSDLTSEQFF. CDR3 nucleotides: TGTGCCACCAGTGATTTGACGAGCGAGCAGTTCTTC.

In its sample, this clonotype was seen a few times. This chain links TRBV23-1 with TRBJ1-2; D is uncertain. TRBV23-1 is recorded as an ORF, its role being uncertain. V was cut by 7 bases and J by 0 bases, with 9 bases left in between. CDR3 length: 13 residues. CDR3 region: CASTHRSNYGYTF. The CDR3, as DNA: TGCGCCAGCACCCACAGATCTAACTATGGCTACACCTTC.

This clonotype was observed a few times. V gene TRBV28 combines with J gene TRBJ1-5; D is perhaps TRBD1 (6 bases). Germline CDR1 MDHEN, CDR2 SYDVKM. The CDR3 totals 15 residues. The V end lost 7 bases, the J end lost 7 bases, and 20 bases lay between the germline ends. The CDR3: CASTEHGQGKQPQHF. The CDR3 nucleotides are TGTGCCAGCACCGAACATGGGCAGGGGAAGCAGCCCCAGCATTTT.